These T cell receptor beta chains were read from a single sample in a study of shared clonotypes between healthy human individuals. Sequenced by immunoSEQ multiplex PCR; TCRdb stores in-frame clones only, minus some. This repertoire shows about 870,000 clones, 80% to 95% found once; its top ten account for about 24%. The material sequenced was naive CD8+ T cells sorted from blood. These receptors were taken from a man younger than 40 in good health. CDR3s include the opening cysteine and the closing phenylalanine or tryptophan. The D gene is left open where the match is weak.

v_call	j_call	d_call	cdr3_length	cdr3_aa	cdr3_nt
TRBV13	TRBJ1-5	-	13	CASSSGYGQPQHF	TGTGCCAGCAGCTCAGGGTACGGTCAGCCCCAGCATTTT
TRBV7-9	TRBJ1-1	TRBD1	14	CASSLGQGNTEAFF	TGTGCCAGCAGCTTGGGACAGGGGAACACTGAAGCTTTCTTT
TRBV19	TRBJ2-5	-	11	CSSREQETQYF	TGTTCTTCGAGGGAACAAGAGACCCAGTACTTC
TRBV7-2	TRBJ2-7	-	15	CASSYHRTVRREQYF	TGTGCCAGCAGTTACCATCGGACAGTTCGGCGCGAGCAGTACTTC
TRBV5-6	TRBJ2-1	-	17	CASSLDLGSNSYNEQFF	TGTGCCAGCAGCTTGGATTTAGGGAGTAATTCCTACAATGAGCAGTTCTTC
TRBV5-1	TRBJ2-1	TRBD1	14	CASSVGQGNYEQFF	TGCGCCAGCAGCGTGGGACAGGGTAACTATGAGCAGTTCTTC
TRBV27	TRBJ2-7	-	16	CAGAPRLVGYAYEQYF	TGTGCCGGAGCCCCGCGCCTCGTGGGGTATGCCTACGAGCAGTACTTC
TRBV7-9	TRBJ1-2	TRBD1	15	CASSHTTGANYGYTF	TGTGCCAGCAGCCATACGACAGGGGCGAACTATGGCTACACCTTC
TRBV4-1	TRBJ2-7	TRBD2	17	CASSHGLAGVRSYEQYF	TGCGCCAGCAGCCACGGACTAGCGGGAGTGAGATCCTACGAGCAGTACTTC
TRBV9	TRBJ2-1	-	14	CASSPWDIYNEQFF	TGTGCCAGCAGCCCCTGGGACATCTACAATGAGCAGTTCTTC
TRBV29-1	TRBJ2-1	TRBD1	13	CSVVGETGDEQFF	TGCAGCGTTGTCGGGGAAACAGGGGATGAGCAGTTCTTC
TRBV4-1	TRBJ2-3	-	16	CASSPLNGGSTDTQYF	TGCGCCAGCAGCCCGCTCAACGGGGGAAGCACAGATACGCAGTATTTT
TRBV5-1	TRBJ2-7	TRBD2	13	CASSFRGGFEQYF	TGCGCCAGCAGCTTCCGGGGAGGGTTCGAGCAGTACTTC
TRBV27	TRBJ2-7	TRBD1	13	CASTFGSGGEQYF	TGTGCCAGCACGTTCGGATCAGGGGGCGAGCAGTACTTC
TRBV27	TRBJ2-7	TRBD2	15	CASSSLAGGTDEQYF	TGTGCCAGCAGTTCCCTGGCGGGAGGAACCGACGAGCAGTACTTC